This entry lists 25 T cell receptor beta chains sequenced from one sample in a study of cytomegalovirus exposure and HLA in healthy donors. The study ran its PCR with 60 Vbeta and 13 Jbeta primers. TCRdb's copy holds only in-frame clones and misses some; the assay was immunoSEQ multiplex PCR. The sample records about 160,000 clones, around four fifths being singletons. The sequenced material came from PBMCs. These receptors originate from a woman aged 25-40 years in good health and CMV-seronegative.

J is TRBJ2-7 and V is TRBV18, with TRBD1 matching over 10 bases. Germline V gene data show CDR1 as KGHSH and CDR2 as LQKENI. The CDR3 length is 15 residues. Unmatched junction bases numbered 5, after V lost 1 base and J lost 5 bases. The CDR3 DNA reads TGTGCCAGCTCACCACTTGGGACAGGGGTCGACGAGCAGTACTTC. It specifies CASSPLGTGVDEQYF. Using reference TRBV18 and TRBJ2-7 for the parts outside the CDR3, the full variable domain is NAGVMQNPRHLVRRRGQEARLRCSPMKGHSHVYWYRQLPEEGLKFMVYLQKENIIDESGMPKERFSAEFPKEGPSILRIQQVVRGDSAAYFCASSPLGTGVDEQYFGPGTRLTVT.

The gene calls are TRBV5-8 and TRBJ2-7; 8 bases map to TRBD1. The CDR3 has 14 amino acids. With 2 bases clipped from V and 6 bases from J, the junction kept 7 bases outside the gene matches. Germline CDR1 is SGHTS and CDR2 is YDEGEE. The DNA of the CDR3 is TGTGCCAGCAGCTTCCGGGACAGGAGAGGCGAGCAGTACTTC. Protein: CASSFRDRRGEQYF. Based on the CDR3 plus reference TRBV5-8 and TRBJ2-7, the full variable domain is EAGVTQSPTHLIKTRGQQATLRCSPISGHTSVYWYQQALGLGLQFLLWYDEGEERNRGNFPPRFSGRQFPNYSSELNVNALELEDSALYLCASSFRDRRGEQYFGPGTRLTVT.

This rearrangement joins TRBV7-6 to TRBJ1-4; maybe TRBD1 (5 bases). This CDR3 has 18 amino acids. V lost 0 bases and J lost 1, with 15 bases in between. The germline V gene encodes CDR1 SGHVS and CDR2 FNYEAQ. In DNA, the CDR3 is TGTGCCAGCAGCTTAGCGTTCGGGGGGGAGAGAACTAATGAAAAACTGTTTTTT. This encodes CASSLAFGGERTNEKLFF.

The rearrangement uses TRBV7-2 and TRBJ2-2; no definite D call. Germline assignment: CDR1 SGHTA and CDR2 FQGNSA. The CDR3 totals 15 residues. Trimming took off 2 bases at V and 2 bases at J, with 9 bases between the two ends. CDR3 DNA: TGTGCCAGCAGCTTAAACATTCGCAACACCGGGGAGCTGTTTTTT. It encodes CASSLNIRNTGELFF.

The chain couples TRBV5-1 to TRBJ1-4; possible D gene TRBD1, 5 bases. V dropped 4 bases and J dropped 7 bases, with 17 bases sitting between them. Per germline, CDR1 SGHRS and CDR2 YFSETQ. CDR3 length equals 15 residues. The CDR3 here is CASSTAVGAGEKLFF. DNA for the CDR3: TGCGCCAGCAGCACGGCGGTAGGGGCTGGTGAAAAACTGTTTTTT. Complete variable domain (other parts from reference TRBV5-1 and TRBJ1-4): KAGVTQTPRYLIKTRGQQVTLSCSPISGHRSVSWYQQTPGQGLQFLFEYFSETQRNKGNFPGRFSGRQFSNSRSEMNVSTLELGDSALYLCASSTAVGAGEKLFFGSGTQLSVL.

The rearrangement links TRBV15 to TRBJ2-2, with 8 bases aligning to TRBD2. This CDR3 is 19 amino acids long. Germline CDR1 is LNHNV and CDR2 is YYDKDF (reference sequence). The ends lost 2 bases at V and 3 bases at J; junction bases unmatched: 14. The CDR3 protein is CATSRSGTSSPRDTGELFF. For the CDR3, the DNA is TGTGCCACCAGCAGATCAGGGACTAGTAGCCCGAGGGACACCGGGGAGCTGTTTTTT.

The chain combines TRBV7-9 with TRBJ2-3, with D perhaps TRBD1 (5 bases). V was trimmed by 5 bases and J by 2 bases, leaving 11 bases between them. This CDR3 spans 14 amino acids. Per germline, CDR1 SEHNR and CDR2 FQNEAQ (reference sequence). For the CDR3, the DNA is TGTGCCAGCAGCGTCCAGGGAACCACAGATACGCAGTATTTT. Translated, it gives CASSVQGTTDTQYF.

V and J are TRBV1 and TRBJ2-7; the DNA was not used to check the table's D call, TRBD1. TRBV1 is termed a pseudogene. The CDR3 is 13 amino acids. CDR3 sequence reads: CINQGDRIYEQYF. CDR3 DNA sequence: TGCATCAATCAAGGGGACAGGATCTACGAGCAGTACTTC.

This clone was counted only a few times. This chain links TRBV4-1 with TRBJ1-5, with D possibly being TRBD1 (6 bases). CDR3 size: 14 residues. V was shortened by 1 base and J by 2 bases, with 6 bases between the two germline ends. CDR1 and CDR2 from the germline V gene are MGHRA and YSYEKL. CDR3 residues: CASSQGTGNQPQHF. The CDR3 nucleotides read TGCGCCAGCAGCCAAGGGACAGGCAATCAGCCCCAGCATTTT.

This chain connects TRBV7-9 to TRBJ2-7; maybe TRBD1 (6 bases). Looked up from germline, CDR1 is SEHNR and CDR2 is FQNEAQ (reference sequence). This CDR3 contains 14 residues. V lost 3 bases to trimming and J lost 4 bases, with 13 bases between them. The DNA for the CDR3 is TGTGCCAGCAGCTTCAAGGGACATGGATACGAGCAGTACTTC. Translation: CASSFKGHGYEQYF.

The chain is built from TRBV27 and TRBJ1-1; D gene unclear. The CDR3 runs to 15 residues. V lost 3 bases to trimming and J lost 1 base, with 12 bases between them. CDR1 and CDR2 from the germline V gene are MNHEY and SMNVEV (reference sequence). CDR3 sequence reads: CASSFEGSANTEAFF. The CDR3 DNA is TGTGCCAGCAGTTTCGAGGGCTCGGCGAACACTGAAGCTTTCTTT.

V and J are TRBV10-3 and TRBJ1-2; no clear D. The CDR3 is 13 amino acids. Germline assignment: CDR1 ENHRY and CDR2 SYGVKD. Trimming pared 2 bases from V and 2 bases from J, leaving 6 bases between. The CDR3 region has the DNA TGTGCCATCAGTGAGACAGTAAACTATGGCTACACCTTC. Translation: CAISETVNYGYTF.

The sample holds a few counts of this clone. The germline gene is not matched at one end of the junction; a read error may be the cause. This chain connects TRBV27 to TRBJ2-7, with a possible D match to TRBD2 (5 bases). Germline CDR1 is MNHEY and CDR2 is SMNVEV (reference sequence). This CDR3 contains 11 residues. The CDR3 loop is CASSSGVVKNF. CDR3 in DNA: TGTGCCAGCAGTTCCGGGGTGGTTAAAAACTTC.

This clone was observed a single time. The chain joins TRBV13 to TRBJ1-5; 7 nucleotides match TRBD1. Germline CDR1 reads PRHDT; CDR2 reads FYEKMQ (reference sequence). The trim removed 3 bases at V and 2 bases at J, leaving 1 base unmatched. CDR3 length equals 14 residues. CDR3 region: CASSFRGGNQPQHF. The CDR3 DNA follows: TGTGCCAGCAGCTTCAGGGGGGGCAATCAGCCCCAGCATTTT.

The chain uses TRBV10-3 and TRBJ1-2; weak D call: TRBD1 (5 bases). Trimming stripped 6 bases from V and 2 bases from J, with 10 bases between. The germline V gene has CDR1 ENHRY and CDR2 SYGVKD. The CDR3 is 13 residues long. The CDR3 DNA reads TGTGCCATCAGCGCGGGGCAGAACTATGGCTACACCTTC. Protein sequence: CAISAGQNYGYTF.

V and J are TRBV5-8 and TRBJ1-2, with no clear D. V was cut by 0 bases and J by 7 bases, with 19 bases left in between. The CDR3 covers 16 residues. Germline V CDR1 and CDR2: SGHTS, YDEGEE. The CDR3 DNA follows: TGTGCCAGCAGCTTGGATCGGGGAGGGAATCACGGTGGCTACACCTTC. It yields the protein CASSLDRGGNHGGYTF.

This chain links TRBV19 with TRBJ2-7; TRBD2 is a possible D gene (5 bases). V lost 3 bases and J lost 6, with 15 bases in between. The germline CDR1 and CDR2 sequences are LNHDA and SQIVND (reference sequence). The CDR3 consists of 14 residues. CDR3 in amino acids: CASSIEGRAGEQYF. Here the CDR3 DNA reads TGTGCCAGTAGTATTGAAGGGCGTGCGGGCGAGCAGTACTTC.

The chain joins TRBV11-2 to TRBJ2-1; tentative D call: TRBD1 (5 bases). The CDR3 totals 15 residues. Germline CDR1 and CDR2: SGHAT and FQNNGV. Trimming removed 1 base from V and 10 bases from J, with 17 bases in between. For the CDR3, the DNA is TGTGCCAGCAGCTTAGGCCTTCAGGGCCTGAGGGAGCAGTTCTTC. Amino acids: CASSLGLQGLREQFF.

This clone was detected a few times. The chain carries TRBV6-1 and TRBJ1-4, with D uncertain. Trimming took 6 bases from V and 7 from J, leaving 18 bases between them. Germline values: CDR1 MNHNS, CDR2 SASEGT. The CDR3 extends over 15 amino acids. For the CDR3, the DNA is TGTGCCAGCAGACCAAATGAGGCAGGAGGTGAAAAACTGTTTTTT. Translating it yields CASRPNEAGGEKLFF.

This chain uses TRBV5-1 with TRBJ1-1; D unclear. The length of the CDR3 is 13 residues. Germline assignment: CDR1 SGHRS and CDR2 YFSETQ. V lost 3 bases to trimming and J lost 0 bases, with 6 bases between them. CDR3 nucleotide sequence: TGCGCCAGCAGCTCCGAGTTGAACACTGAAGCTTTCTTT. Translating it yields CASSSELNTEAFF.

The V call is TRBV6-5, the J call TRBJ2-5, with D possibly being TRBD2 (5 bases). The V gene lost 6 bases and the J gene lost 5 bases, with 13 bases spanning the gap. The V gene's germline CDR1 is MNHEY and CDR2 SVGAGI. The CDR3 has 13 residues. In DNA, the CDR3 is TGTGCCAGCAGGTCCGGGATAAAGGAGACCCAGTACTTC. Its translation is CASRSGIKETQYF.

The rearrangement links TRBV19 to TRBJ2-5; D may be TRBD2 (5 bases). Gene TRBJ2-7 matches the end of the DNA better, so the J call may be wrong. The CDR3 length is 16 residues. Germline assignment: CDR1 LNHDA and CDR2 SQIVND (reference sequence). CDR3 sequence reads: CASSTPRTGSSYEQYF. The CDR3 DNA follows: TGTGCCAGTAGTACCCCCCGTACGGGAAGCTCCTACGAGCAGTACTTC.

CDR3 nucleotide sequence: TGTGCCATCAGCACCTCAGGGGACGGGAATCAGCCCCAGCATTTT. Protein sequence: CAISTSGDGNQPQHF. V gene TRBV10-3 combines with J gene TRBJ1-5, with D maybe TRBD1 (6 bases). Trimming pared 6 bases from V and 4 bases from J, leaving 16 bases between. The CDR3 sequence is 15 residues long. The germline V gene has CDR1 ENHRY and CDR2 SYGVKD.

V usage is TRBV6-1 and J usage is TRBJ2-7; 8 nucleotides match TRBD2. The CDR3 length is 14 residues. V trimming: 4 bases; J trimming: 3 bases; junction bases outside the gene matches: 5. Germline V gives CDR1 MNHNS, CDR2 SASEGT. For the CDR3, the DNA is TGTGCCAGCAGTGTCGGGGGGGAGATCTACGAGCAGTACTTC. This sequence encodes CASSVGGEIYEQYF.

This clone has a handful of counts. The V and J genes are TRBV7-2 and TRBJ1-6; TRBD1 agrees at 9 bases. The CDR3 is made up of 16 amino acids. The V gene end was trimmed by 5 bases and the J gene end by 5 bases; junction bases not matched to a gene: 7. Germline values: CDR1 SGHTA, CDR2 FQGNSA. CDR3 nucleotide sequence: TGTGCCAGCAGCGCCGGACAGGGGATCGATAATTCACCCCTCCACTTT. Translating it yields CASSAGQGIDNSPLHF.